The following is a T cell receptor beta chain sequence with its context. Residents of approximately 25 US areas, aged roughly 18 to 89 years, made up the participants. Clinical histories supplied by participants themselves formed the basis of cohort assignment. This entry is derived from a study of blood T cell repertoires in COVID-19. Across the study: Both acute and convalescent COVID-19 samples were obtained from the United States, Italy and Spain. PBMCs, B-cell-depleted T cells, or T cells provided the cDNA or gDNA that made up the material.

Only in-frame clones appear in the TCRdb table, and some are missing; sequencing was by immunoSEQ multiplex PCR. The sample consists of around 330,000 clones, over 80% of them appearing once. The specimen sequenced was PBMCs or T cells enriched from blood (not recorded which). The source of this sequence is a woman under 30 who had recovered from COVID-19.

Here the CDR3 reads CASSQERDSYGYTF. CDR3 DNA: TGTGCCAGCAGCCAAGAACGGGACAGCTATGGCTACACCTTC. The chain links TRBV7-9 to TRBJ1-2; 7 bases map to TRBD1. The CDR3 extends over 14 amino acids. Germline CDR1 SEHNR, CDR2 FQNEAQ (reference sequence). Germline trimming cut 5 bases from V and 4 bases from J; bases unmatched to any gene: 7.